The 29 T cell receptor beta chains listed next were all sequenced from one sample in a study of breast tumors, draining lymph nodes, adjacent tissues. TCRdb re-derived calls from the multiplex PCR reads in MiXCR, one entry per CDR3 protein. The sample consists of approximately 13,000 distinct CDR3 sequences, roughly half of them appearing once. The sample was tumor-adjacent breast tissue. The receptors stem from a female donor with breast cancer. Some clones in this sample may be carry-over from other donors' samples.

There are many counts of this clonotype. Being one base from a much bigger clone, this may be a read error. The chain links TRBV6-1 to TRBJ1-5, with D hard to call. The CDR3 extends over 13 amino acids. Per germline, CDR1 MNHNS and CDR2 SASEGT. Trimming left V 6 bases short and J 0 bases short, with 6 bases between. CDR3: CASRHGSNQPQHF. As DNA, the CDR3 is TGTGCCAGCAGGCACGGTAGCAATCAGCCCCAGCATTTT.

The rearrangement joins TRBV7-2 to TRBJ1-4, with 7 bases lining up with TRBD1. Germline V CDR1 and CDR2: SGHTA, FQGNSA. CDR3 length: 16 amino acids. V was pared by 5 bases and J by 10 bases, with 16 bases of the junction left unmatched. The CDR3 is CASSEDSGGGGGKLFF. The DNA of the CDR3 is TGTGCCAGCAGCGAGGACTCAGGGGGGGGCGGGGGAAAACTGTTTTTT.

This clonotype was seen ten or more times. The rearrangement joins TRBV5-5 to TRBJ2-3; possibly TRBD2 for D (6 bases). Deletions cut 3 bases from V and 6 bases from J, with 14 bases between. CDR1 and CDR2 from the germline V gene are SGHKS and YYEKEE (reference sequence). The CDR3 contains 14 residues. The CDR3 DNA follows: TGTGCCAGCAGCTCACGGGACTGGATGGATACGCAGTATTTT. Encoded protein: CASSSRDWMDTQYF. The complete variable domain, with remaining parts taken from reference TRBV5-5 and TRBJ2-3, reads DAGVTQSPTHLIKTRGQQVTLRCSPISGHKSVSWYQQVLGQGPQFIFQYYEKEERGRGNFPDRFSARQFPNYSSELNVNALLLGDSALYLCASSSRDWMDTQYFGPGTRLTVL.

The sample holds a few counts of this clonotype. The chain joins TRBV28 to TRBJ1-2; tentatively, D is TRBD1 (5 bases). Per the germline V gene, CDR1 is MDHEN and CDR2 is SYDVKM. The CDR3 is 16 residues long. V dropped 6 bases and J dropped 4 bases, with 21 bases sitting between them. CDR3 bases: TGTGCCAGCAGCTCCTGGGGGAAACCCTGGAGCTATGGCTACACCTTC. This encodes CASSSWGKPWSYGYTF.

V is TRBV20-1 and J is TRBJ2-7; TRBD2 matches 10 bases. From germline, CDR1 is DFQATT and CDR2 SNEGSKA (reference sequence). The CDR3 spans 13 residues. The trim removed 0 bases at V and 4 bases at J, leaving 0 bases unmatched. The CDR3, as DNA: TGCAGTGCTAGAGAACTAGCGGGGTACGAGCAGTACTTC. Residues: CSARELAGYEQYF.

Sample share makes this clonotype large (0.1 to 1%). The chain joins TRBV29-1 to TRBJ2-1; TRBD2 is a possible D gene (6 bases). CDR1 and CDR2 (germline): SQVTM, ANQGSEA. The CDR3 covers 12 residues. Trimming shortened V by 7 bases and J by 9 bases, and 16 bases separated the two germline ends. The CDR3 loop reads CSALRDSIEQFF. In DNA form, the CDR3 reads TGCAGCGCCCTCCGGGACTCGATTGAGCAGTTCTTC.

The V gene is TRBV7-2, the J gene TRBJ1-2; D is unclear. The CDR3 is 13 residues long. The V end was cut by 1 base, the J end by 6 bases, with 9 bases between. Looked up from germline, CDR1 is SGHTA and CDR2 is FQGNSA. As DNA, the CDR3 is TGTGCCAGCAGCTTAGGCGGGGTGAATGGCTACACCTTC. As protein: CASSLGGVNGYTF.

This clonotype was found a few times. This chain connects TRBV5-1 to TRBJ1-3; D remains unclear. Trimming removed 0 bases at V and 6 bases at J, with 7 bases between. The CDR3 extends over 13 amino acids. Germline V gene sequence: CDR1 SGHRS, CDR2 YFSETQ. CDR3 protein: CASSLGWLNTIYF. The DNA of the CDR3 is TGCGCCAGCAGCTTGGGGTGGCTAAACACCATATATTTT.

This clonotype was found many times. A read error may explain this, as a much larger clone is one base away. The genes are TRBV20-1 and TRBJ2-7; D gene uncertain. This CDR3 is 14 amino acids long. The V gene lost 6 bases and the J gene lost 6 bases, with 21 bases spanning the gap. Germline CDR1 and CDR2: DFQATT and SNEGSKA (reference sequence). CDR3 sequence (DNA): TGCAGTGCGGCCTCTAGTCGGATTAGACCCGAGCAGTACTTC. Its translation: CSAASSRIRPEQYF.

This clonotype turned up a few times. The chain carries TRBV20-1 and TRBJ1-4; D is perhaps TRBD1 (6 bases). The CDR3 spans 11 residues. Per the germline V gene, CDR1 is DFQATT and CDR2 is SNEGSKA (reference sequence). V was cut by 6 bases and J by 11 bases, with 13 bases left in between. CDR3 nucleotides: TGCAGTGCAGGGTACAGGGACAAACTGTTTTTT. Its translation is CSAGYRDKLFF.

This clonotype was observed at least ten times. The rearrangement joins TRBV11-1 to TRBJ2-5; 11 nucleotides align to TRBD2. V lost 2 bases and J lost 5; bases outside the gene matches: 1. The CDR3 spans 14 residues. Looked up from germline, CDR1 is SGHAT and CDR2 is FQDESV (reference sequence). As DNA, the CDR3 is TGTGCCAGCAGCTTAATAGCGGGAGGGGAGACCCAGTACTTC. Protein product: CASSLIAGGETQYF.

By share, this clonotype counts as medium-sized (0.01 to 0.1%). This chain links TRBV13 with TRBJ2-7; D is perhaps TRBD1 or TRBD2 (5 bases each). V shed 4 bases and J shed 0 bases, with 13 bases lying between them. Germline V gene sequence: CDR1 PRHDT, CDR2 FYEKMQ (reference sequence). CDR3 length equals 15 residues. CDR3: CASSSRDGFSYEQYF. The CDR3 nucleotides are TGTGCCAGCAGCTCCCGGGACGGCTTCTCCTACGAGCAGTACTTC.

The CDR3 sequence: CAWSPSGRDTQYF. The DNA of the CDR3 is TGTGCCTGGAGCCCTAGCGGGAGGGATACGCAGTATTTT. The chain recombines TRBV30 with TRBJ2-3; the match to TRBD2 covers 11 bases. Trimming removed 3 bases from V and 6 bases from J; junction bases left unmatched: 2. From germline, CDR1 is GTSNPN and CDR2 SVGIG (reference sequence). CDR3 length equals 13 residues.

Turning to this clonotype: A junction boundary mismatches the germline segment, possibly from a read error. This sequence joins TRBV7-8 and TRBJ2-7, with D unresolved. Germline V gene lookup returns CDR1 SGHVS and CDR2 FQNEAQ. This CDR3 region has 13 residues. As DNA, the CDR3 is TGTGCCAGCAGCTTATCGGGTTCCCACGAACAGTACTTC. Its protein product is CASSLSGSHEQYF.

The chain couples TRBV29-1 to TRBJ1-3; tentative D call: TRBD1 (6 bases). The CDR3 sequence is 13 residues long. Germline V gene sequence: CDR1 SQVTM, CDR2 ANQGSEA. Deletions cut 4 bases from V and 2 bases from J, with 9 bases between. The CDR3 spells CSVVGGPGNTIYF. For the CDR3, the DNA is TGCAGCGTTGTAGGGGGACCTGGAAACACCATATATTTT.

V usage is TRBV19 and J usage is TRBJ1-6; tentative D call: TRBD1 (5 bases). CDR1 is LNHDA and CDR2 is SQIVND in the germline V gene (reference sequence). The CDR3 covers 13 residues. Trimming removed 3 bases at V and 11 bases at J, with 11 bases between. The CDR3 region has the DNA TGTGCCAGTAGTATGCAGGGTAGTGCACCCCTCCACTTT. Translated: CASSMQGSAPLHF.

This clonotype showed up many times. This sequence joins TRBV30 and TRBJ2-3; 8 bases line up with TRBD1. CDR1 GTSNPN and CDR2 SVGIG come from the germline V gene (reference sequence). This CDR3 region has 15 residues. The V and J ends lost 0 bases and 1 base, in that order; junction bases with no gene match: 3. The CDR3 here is CAWSVGQGGTDTQYF. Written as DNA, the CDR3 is TGTGCCTGGAGTGTAGGACAGGGAGGCACAGATACGCAGTATTTT.

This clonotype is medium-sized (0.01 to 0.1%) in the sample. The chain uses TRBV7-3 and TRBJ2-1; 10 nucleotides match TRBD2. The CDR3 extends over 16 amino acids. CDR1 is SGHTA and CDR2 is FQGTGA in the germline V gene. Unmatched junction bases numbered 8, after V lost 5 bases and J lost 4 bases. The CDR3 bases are TGTGCCAGCAGCCCGGGTAGCGGGAGGTCGTACAATGAGCAGTTCTTC. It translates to CASSPGSGRSYNEQFF.

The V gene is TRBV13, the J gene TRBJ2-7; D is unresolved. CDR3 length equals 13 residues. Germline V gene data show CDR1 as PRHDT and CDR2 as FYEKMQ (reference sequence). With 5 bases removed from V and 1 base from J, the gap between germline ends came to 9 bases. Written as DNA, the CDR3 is TGTGCCAGCAGCCTCTACCGTTCCTACGAGCAGTACTTC. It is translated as CASSLYRSYEQYF.

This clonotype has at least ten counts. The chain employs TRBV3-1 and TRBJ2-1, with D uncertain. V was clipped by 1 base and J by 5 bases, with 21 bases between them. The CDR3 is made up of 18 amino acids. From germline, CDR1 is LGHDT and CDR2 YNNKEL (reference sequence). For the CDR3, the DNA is TGTGCCAGCAGCCAAGTCTGGTCCACCCAATACGACGACAATGAGCAGTTCTTC. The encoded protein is CASSQVWSTQYDDNEQFF.

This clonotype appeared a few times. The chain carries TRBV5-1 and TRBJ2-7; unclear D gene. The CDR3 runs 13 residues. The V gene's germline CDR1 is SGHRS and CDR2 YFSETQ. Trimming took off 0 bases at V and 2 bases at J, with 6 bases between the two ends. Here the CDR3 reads CASSLDLPYEQYF. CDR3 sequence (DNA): TGCGCCAGCAGCTTGGACTTACCCTACGAGCAGTACTTC.

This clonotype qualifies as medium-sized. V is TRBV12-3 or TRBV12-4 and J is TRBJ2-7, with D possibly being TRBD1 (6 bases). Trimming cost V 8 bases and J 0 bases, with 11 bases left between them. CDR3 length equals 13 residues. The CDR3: CASGEGDSYEQYF. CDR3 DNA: TGTGCCAGCGGTGAGGGGGACTCCTACGAGCAGTACTTC.

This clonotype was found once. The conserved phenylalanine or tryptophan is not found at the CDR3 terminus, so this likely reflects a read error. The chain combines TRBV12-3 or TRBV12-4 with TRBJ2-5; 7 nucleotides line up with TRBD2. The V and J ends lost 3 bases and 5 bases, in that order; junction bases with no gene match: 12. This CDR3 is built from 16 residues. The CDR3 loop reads CASSFGRGVNWETQYS. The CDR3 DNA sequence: TGTGCCAGCAGTTTCGGACGGGGGGTTAATTGGGAGACCCAGTACTCC.

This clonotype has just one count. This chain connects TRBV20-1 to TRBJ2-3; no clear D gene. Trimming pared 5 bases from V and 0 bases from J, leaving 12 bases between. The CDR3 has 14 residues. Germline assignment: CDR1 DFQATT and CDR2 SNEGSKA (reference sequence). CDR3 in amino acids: CSARVRWSTDTQYF. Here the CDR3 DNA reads TGCAGTGCTCGGGTCCGCTGGAGCACAGATACGCAGTATTTT.

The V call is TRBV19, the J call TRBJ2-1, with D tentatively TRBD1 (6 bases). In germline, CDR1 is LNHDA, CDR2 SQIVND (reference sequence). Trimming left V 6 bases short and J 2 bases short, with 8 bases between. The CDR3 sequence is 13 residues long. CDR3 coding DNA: TGTGCCAGTAGAACAGGGACCTACAATGAGCAGTTCTTC. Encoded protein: CASRTGTYNEQFF.

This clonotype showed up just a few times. CDR3 coding DNA: TGTGCCAGCAGTACTACGGACGGATACAATGAGCAGTTCTTC. It specifies CASSTTDGYNEQFF. The chain couples TRBV12-3 or TRBV12-4 to TRBJ2-1; D gene unclear. This CDR3 has 14 residues. V lost 5 bases, J lost 4 bases, and 12 bases lay in between.

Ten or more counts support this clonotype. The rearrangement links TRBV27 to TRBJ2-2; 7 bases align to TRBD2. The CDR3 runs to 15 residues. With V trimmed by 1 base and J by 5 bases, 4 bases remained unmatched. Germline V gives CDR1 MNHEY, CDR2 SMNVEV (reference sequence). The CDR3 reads CASSLFERGTGELFF. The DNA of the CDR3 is TGTGCCAGCAGTTTATTCGAGCGGGGTACCGGGGAGCTGTTTTTT.

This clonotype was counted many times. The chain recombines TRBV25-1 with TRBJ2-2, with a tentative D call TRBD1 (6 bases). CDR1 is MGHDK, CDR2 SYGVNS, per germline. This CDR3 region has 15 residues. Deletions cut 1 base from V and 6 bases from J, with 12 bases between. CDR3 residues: CASSESAGVAGELFF. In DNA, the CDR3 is TGTGCCAGCAGTGAATCAGCAGGGGTAGCCGGGGAGCTGTTTTTT.

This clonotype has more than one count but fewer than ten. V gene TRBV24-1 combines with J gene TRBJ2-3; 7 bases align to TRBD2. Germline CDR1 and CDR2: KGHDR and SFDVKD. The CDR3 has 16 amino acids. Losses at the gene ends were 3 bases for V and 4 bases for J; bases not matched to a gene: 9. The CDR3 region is CATSDVSGGSADTQYF. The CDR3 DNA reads TGTGCCACCAGTGATGTGTCCGGCGGGAGCGCAGATACGCAGTATTTT.